This TCR beta chain was retrieved from a study of OX40 agonist ivuxolimab in advanced cancers. For the wider study: Ivuxolimab was a fully human IgG2 agonistic monoclonal antibody targeting the costimulatory receptor OX40 (CD134). Intravenous ivuxolimab was administered to patients every 2 weeks at six dose levels: 0.01, 0.1, 0.3, 1.5, 3 and 10 mg/kg. Of the roughly 52 patients in dose escalation, 19 had hepatocellular carcinoma, some 15 had melanoma, 9 had renal cell carcinoma and 9 had head and neck cancer. In the dose-escalation cohort, around four fifths of patients were male, and the mean age was 60 years with a range of about 20 to 80. Prior anti-PD-1, anti-PD-L1 or anti-CTLA-4 therapy was permitted, and about 40% of dose-escalation patients had received checkpoint inhibitors. Partial responses occurred in three dose-escalation patients: two with cutaneous melanoma and one with hepatocellular carcinoma. The purpose of peripheral TCRbeta sequencing was to test whether ivuxolimab changed TCR sequence diversity and led to clonal T-cell expansion. The paper reports the monotherapy dose-escalation portion (N of about 47 patients) of the phase I ivuxolimab trial.

Findings and caveats that apply to the study as a whole: Low levels of normalized T-cell clonal expansion were also seen in some patients who did not respond. At doses of 0.1 to 3.0 mg/kg, clonal expansion of both CD4+ and CD8+ blood T cells was observed from baseline to week 6. After ivuxolimab, more expanded clones were found on average in CD8+ T cells than in CD4+ T cells. In the 0.1-3.0 mg/kg groups, partial responders had among the lowest normalized peripheral clonal expansion, particularly in CD8+ T cells. The antigen specificity of the peripheral T cells that underwent clonal expansion was not determined.

Via the germline V gene, CDR1 is MDHEN and CDR2 SYDVKM. Including the terminal cysteine and phenylalanine, the CDR3 comprises 11 residues. The entry retains the CDR3 DNA only, 33 bases that are in frame from base 1. Cut back by 8 bases and 8 bases, the V and J ends lie 12 bases apart. For sequencing of the TCRbeta CDR3 region, genomic DNA was extracted from the sorted cells. The immunoSEQ Assay was used for sequencing of TCRbeta CDR3 regions. Drawn from immuneACCESS, this table holds only the in-frame rearrangements with V and J called that TCRdb kept. Clones are partly lost; checked studies trace under half to an unresolved V gene and leave the rest unexplained. In all, the sample holds about 86,000 clones, and roughly nine tenths of those were seen once. Roughly 1.5% of the sample lies in the top ten. Remarks on this clone: Which antigen it targets is not known. The sample holds no much larger clone one base away, and base qualities are not on file.

The trial excluded patients who had a history of autoimmune disease or who were on systemic immunosuppression. Peripheral blood for TCR sequencing was drawn from every dose cohort at baseline, at cycle 4 day 1 and at cycle 7 day 1. The samples were drawn from a first-in-human, open-label, multicenter phase I dose-escalation trial of ivuxolimab. Adults with locally advanced or metastatic head and neck squamous cell, hepatocellular, melanoma or renal cell carcinoma were enrolled in the trial. Before TCR sequencing, CD4+ and CD8+ T cells were separately sorted from peripheral blood. The sequence links TRBV28 to TRBJ1-1; TRBD1 is possibly the D segment (5 matching bases). The sample consisted of CD4+ or CD8+ T cells sorted from blood, taken in a trial of the OX40 agonist ivuxolimab. The clonotype originates from an adult with an advanced solid tumor such as melanoma, head and neck, liver or kidney cancer. The CDR3 protein: CASLHSGEAFF. The nucleotide sequence is TGTGCCAGCCTTCACTCAGGGGAAGCTTTCTTT.